These T cell receptor beta chains were read from a single sample in a study of cytomegalovirus exposure and HLA in healthy donors. Only in-frame clones appear in the TCRdb table, and some are missing; sequencing was by immunoSEQ multiplex PCR. The table includes 100,000 to 150,000 clones, 60% to 85% detected once. Source material: PBMCs. These receptors were collected from a man aged 50 or older in good health and CMV-seronegative. The CDR3 runs from the conserved cysteine through the conserved F or W. The order of the fields is J gene, clone size, V gene, D gene, CDR3 DNA, CDR3 protein. The D gene is left open where the match is weak. Size is omitted from some rows. Given values are once, few, many or a class for expanded clones.

TRBJ1-1,NA,TRBV5-8,TRBD1,TGTGCCAGCAGCTTGGTCCCGGGACAGGGCAACACTGAAGCTTTCTTT,CASSLVPGQGNTEAFF
TRBJ2-3,NA,TRBV5-1,TRBD2,TGCGCCAGCAGCTTGGGGGATAGCGGGGGAGCAGATACGCAGTATTTT,CASSLGDSGGADTQYF
TRBJ2-1,NA,TRBV19,TRBD2,TGTGCCAGTAGTATAGAACCCGCGGGGGGGCCGTATGAGCAGTTCTTC,CASSIEPAGGPYEQFF
TRBJ1-2,NA,TRBV7-9,NA,TGTTCCAGCAGCTCCCAGGAGGCGGGGGGCTACACCTTC,CSSSSQEAGGYTF
TRBJ1-4,NA,TRBV19,TRBD1,TGTGCCAGTAGTCTGGGGACAGATGAAAAACTGTTTTTT,CASSLGTDEKLFF
TRBJ2-4,NA,TRBV5-5,NA,TGTGCCAGCAGCCTGGATATTCAAAACATTCAGTACTTC,CASSLDIQNIQYF
TRBJ2-7,NA,TRBV4-2,TRBD1,TGTGCCAGCAGCCAACAGACAGGGCCAGGCTACGAGCAGTACTTC,CASSQQTGPGYEQYF
TRBJ1-1,NA,TRBV29-1,NA,TGCAGCGTGGGGGGTTTGAACACTGAAGCTTTCTTT,CSVGGLNTEAFF
TRBJ2-1,NA,TRBV4-2,NA,TGTGCCAGCAGCCAGCCGGGCGGACAGACCTACAATGAGCAGTTCTTC,CASSQPGGQTYNEQFF
TRBJ1-2,NA,TRBV6-1,NA,TGTGCCAGCAGTGAAAACGGCAGGGTACATGGCTACACCTTC,CASSENGRVHGYTF
TRBJ1-6,few,TRBV27,NA,TGTGCCAGCAGTTTAGAAGGATTGGAGTATTCACCCCTCCACTTT,CASSLEGLEYSPLHF
TRBJ1-4,NA,TRBV7-9,TRBD1,TGTGCCAGCAGCCATCGACAGGGCTTTTTTGAAAAACTGTTTTTT,CASSHRQGFFEKLFF
TRBJ1-2,NA,TRBV7-6,TRBD1,TGTGCCAGCAGCGCAGGGGGCCACGCGGGGGGCTACACCTTC,CASSAGGHAGGYTF
TRBJ1-5,NA,TRBV10-3,NA,TGTGCCATCAGTGAGTCGGAGGACAGCCTTAATCAGCCCCAGCATTTT,CAISESEDSLNQPQHF
TRBJ1-2,NA,TRBV5-4,NA,TGTGCCAGCAGCTGGAGCACAGGTACCTCGGGCTACACCTTC,CASSWSTGTSGYTF
TRBJ1-1,NA,TRBV5-1,TRBD1,TGCGCCAGCAGCCCCGGGACAGGGAACACTGAAGCTTTCTTT,CASSPGTGNTEAFF
TRBJ2-5,once,TRBV9,TRBD2,TGTGCCAGCAGCGTCGCGGGAGGGGAGACCCAGTACTTC,CASSVAGGETQYF
TRBJ2-3,NA,TRBV25-1,TRBD1,TGTGCCACCGTGGGACAGGGAAGCACAGATACGCAGTATTTT,CATVGQGSTDTQYF
TRBJ2-5,NA,TRBV28,NA,TGTGCCAGCAGTTTGGACGGGGTCCAGTACTTC,CASSLDGVQYF
TRBJ1-4,NA,TRBV7-9,TRBD1,TGTGCCAGCAGCCGGGACAGAACTAATGAAAAACTGTTTTTT,CASSRDRTNEKLFF
TRBJ1-2,NA,TRBV13,NA,TGTGCCAGCAGCTCTGACTCGGGAACTGGATATGGCTACACCTTC,CASSSDSGTGYGYTF
TRBJ2-1,NA,TRBV5-4,TRBD2,TGTGCCAGCACCCTAGCGGGGAGTGGCAATGAGCAGTTCTTC,CASTLAGSGNEQFF
TRBJ2-7,NA,TRBV7-9,TRBD1,TGTTCCAGCAGCTTATCTGGGCAGGGGGCCTACGAGCAGTACTTC,CSSSLSGQGAYEQYF
TRBJ2-1,NA,TRBV5-4,NA,TGTGCCAGCAGCTTGGACAGGCCTTACAATGAGCAGTTCTTC,CASSLDRPYNEQFF
TRBJ1-2,NA,TRBV25-1,NA,TGTGCCAGCAGTGAAGGGGGGGCGGGAGGCTACACCTTC,CASSEGGAGGYTF
TRBJ2-3,once,TRBV12-5,NA,TGTGCTAGTGGTTTGGTCTCAGGTACGCAGTATTTT,CASGLVSGTQYF
TRBJ1-1,NA,TRBV7-8,NA,TGTGCCAGCAGACTACACCCAAACACTGAAGCTTTCTTT,CASRLHPNTEAFF
TRBJ1-1,NA,TRBV29-1,NA,TGCAGCGCCAGGGGCCCCACTGAAGCTTTCTTT,CSARGPTEAFF
TRBJ1-6,NA,TRBV6-6,NA,TGTGCCAGCAGCCCTCCCCGGGATTCCTATAATTCACCCCTCCACTTT,CASSPPRDSYNSPLHF
TRBJ2-7,NA,TRBV30,TRBD2,TGTGCCTGGAGTGGCGGTAGCGGGCCACCATTTAAATACGAGCAGTACTTC,CAWSGGSGPPFKYEQYF
TRBJ1-5,NA,TRBV28,TRBD1,TGTGCCAGCAGTCCCCTCGCGACAGGGGAGCCCCAGCATTTT,CASSPLATGEPQHF
TRBJ1-6,few,TRBV6-6,NA,TGTGCCAGCAGTTATCGTGGCAGGGATAGTTCACCCCTCCACTTT,CASSYRGRDSSPLHF
TRBJ1-6,NA,TRBV11-2,TRBD1,TGTGCCAGCAGCTTTGGACAGGGGGTTAATTCACCCCTCCACTTT,CASSFGQGVNSPLHF
TRBJ2-5,NA,TRBV5-1,NA,TGCGCCAGCAGCGTCAGGGGATCAGAGACCCAGTACTTC,CASSVRGSETQYF
TRBJ1-3,NA,TRBV5-1,NA,TGCGCCAGCAGCTTCCAGGCAGTCTCTGGAAACACCATATATTTT,CASSFQAVSGNTIYF
TRBJ1-6,NA,TRBV19,TRBD1,TGTGCCAGTAGTAACAGGGGAGATAATTCACCCCTCCACTTT,CASSNRGDNSPLHF
TRBJ1-3,NA,TRBV4-3,NA,TGCGCCAGCAGCCAGGACACGTCCTCTGGAAACACCATATATTTT,CASSQDTSSGNTIYF
TRBJ2-3,few,TRBV5-5,TRBD2,TGTGCCAGCAGCTCACTAGCGGGGGGCACAGATACGCAGTATTTT,CASSSLAGGTDTQYF
TRBJ1-2,NA,TRBV4-1,NA,TGCGCCAGCAGCCAAGATCTCCTGCCGGAAGGCGGGGGTGGCTACACCTTC,CASSQDLLPEGGGGYTF
TRBJ1-4,few,TRBV19,NA,TGTGCCAGTAGTTTTCCAGGGAATGAAAAACTGTTTTTT,CASSFPGNEKLFF
TRBJ2-1,NA,TRBV7-9,NA,TGTGCCAGCAGCTTTATGTACTTGGAGTATAGTGAGCAGTTCTTC,CASSFMYLEYSEQFF
TRBJ1-1,NA,TRBV5-6,NA,TGTGCCAGCAGACTGACAGAAAAGAACACTGAAGCTTTCTTT,CASRLTEKNTEAFF
TRBJ2-3,NA,TRBV28,NA,TGTGCCAGTCCTCCGACTCAGGGGACCACCGATACGCAGTATTTT,CASPPTQGTTDTQYF
TRBJ1-1,NA,TRBV6-5,TRBD1,TGTGCCCGCAGTTACTCAAACCGGGACAGGGCTCAAGCTTTCTTT,CARSYSNRDRAQAFF
TRBJ2-3,few,TRBV5-1,NA,TGCGCCAGCAGCTTGCAGTCTAGTTCAGATACGCAGTATTTT,CASSLQSSSDTQYF
TRBJ2-1,NA,TRBV7-3,NA,TGTGCCAGCAGCTTACAAGGGGCGTCCTACAATGAGCAGTTCTTC,CASSLQGASYNEQFF
TRBJ2-1,NA,TRBV6-4,TRBD1,TGTGCCAGCACCGACAGGGAGTACAGGGGTGAGCAGTTCTTC,CASTDREYRGEQFF
TRBJ2-3,NA,TRBV19,NA,TGTGCCAGTAGTATTGGGGCAGGGGGGTTAGATACGCAGTATTTT,CASSIGAGGLDTQYF
TRBJ2-7,NA,TRBV4-3,NA,TGCGCCAGCAGCCAAGATATTCGCCGGGGAGAGCAGTACTTC,CASSQDIRRGEQYF
TRBJ1-3,few,TRBV10-1,NA,TGCGCCAGCGGTCCGGCGGGGGAGAGAAACACCATATATTTT,CASGPAGERNTIYF
TRBJ2-6,NA,TRBV4-3,NA,TGCGCCAGCAGCCAAGGGAGCTCTGGGGCCAACGTCCTGACTTTC,CASSQGSSGANVLTF
TRBJ2-1,NA,TRBV7-9,NA,TGTTCCAGCAGCTGGACTTACTCTAGCTCCTACAATGAGCAGTTCTTC,CSSSWTYSSSYNEQFF
TRBJ2-7,NA,TRBV27,NA,TGTGCCAGCAGTCCCCGAGTCGGGGGGCGGATCTACGAGCAGTACTTC,CASSPRVGGRIYEQYF
TRBJ1-3,NA,TRBV7-9,NA,TGTTCCAGCTCTTGGAGCTCTGGAAACACCATATATTTT,CSSSWSSGNTIYF
TRBJ1-5,once,TRBV6-1,NA,TGTGCCAGCAGTGGAGGTCAGCCCCAGCATTTT,CASSGGQPQHF
TRBJ1-2,NA,TRBV19,NA,TGTGCCAGTCGAAACAGGGTCCACTATGGCTACACCTTC,CASRNRVHYGYTF